The clone carrying this TCR beta chain has a handful of counts. Recovered status in Cohort 3 required two negative PCRs, clearance, or symptom resolution. The data are from a study of blood T cell repertoires in COVID-19. Study-wide context: Italy, Spain and the United States were the sources of the convalescent and acute COVID-19 samples.

V dropped 6 bases and J dropped 1; count of bases not matched to a gene: 1. Germline loops: CDR1 WNHNN, CDR2 SYGVQD (reference sequence). The CDR3 covers 13 residues. Original processing methods: Amplifying reference gene primers gave estimates of nucleated cell counts. Sequencing used immunoSEQ multiplex PCR; TCRdb keeps in-frame clones, though not all of them. That table furnishes V, J and clone size, whereas the DNA furnished D and trimming. The repertoire holds 180,000 or so clones, about 79% seen once, with about 15% in the top ten. The receptor comes from a man in his fifties who had recovered from COVID-19. This chain links TRBV10-1 with TRBJ2-3, with 7 bases fitting TRBD2. Material: PBMCs or T cells enriched from blood (not recorded which). For the CDR3, the DNA is TGCGCCAGCAGGAGCGGGGGCACAGATACGCAGTATTTT. Translating gives CASRSGGTDTQYF.